The source of this TCR beta chain is a study of OX40 agonist ivuxolimab in advanced cancers. Study in general: Therapy given before enrollment (anti-PD-1, anti-PD-L1 or anti-CTLA-4) was allowed, and around 41% had some.

This clone was seen a handful of times. Using immunoSEQ multiplex PCR, the repertoire was profiled, and TCRdb retains in-frame clones only, with some absent. In the table there are just over 20,000 clones, just under 90% of which are singletons. Trimming pared 5 bases from V and 4 bases from J, leaving 28 bases between. The CDR3 is made up of 19 amino acids. Germline V gene lookup returns CDR1 SGHAT and CDR2 FQNNGV. Sequencing used CD4+ or CD8+ T cells sorted from blood, obtained in a trial of the OX40 agonist ivuxolimab. The TCR originated in an adult with an advanced solid tumor such as melanoma, head and neck, liver or kidney cancer. The chain couples TRBV11-2 to TRBJ2-3; tentative D call: TRBD2 (7 bases). The chain's CDR3 is CASSPSGGLYREGADTQYF. In DNA form, the CDR3 reads TGTGCCAGCAGCCCCTCCGGTGGACTGTACAGGGAGGGGGCAGATACGCAGTATTTT.